The 12 T cell receptor beta chains below come from one sample, sequenced in a study of blood T cell repertoires in COVID-19. This table comes from immunoSEQ multiplex PCR, and its TCRdb copy is limited to in-frame clones, with some not included. The table includes roughly 120,000 clones, less than 75% detected once. Sequences were obtained from peripheral blood. Source of these receptors: a human donor with acute or convalescent COVID-19. The donor label of this sample is uncertain.

The rearrangement links TRBV29-1 to TRBJ1-3; maybe TRBD1 (5 bases). This CDR3 is built from 15 residues. Germline CDR1 is SQVTM and CDR2 is ANQGSEA. The ends were cut back, 7 bases at V and 0 bases at J, with 16 bases in the middle. The CDR3 loop is CSAETVSHSGNTIYF. The CDR3 bases are TGCAGCGCTGAGACAGTTTCCCACTCTGGAAACACCATATATTTT.

V is TRBV18 and J is TRBJ1-1; 7 positions agree with TRBD1. This CDR3 is 15 amino acids long. Per germline, CDR1 KGHSH and CDR2 LQKENI. V was clipped by 0 bases and J by 1 base; unmatched bases: 2. The CDR3 nucleotides read TGTGCCAGCTCACCACCGGGACAGTCGAACACTGAAGCTTTCTTT. It encodes CASSPPGQSNTEAFF.

The CDR3 DNA is TGTGCCAGCAGCTTAACAGGGGAAAATTCACCCCTCCACTTT. Protein: CASSLTGENSPLHF. V and J are TRBV7-9 and TRBJ1-6; 7 bases fit TRBD1. J gave up 7 bases and V 2 bases, and 2 bases lay outside the gene matches. The CDR3 totals 14 residues. CDR1 is SEHNR, CDR2 FQNEAQ, per germline (reference sequence).

The CDR3 nucleotides read TGTGCCATCAGTGAGTCGGGGCTTGAAGCTTTCTTT. Translated, it gives CAISESGLEAFF. The chain carries TRBV10-3 and TRBJ1-1; the D gene is possibly TRBD1 (5 bases). The CDR3 runs to 12 residues. CDR1 and CDR2 from the germline V gene are ENHRY and SYGVKD. Trimming shortened V by 0 bases and J by 7 bases, and 6 bases separated the two germline ends.

The J gene is TRBJ1-1, the V gene TRBV6-5; TRBD1 aligns across 7 bases. The CDR3 has 13 residues. Germline loops: CDR1 MNHEY, CDR2 SVGAGI. Germline trimming cut 5 bases from V and 6 bases from J; bases unmatched to any gene: 6. CDR3 in amino acids: CASSRTGEAEAFF. CDR3 nucleotide sequence: TGTGCCAGCAGTCGTACAGGGGAAGCTGAAGCTTTCTTT.

This clone showed up just a few times. In DNA, the CDR3 is TGCGCCAGCAGCACGGGGGGGAACACCGGGGAGCTGTTTTTT. Its protein product is CASSTGGNTGELFF. The rearrangement joins TRBV5-1 to TRBJ2-2; 7 bases match TRBD2. Germline V gene sequence: CDR1 SGHRS, CDR2 YFSETQ. V lost 4 bases to trimming and J lost 1 base; unmatched junction nucleotides: 1. This CDR3 has 14 amino acids.

This clone was observed a few times. V gene TRBV7-3 combines with J gene TRBJ2-3; D unclear. V lost 4 bases and J 0 bases, leaving 11 bases between the germline ends. The CDR3 spans 15 residues. CDR1 and CDR2 from the germline V gene are SGHTA and FQGTGA. The CDR3 coding sequence is TGTGCCAGCAGCTATGGGCTTACTAGCACAGATACGCAGTATTTT. Its translation: CASSYGLTSTDTQYF.

The table lists this clone with a few counts. V and J are TRBV7-9 and TRBJ2-7; D perhaps matches TRBD1 (6 bases). This CDR3 has 14 residues. Trimming left V 5 bases short and J 3 bases short, with 14 bases between. Germline V gene lookup returns CDR1 SEHNR and CDR2 FQNEAQ (reference sequence). The CDR3 coding sequence is TGTGCCAGCAGCCCCTTACAGGGAAGCTACGAGCAGTACGTC. Its translation is CASSPLQGSYEQYV.

V gene TRBV18 combines with J gene TRBJ1-1, with D maybe TRBD1 (6 bases). V lost 2 bases and J lost 2, with 12 bases in between. Germline loops: CDR1 KGHSH, CDR2 LQKENI. The CDR3 loop spans 15 amino acids. CDR3 residues: CASSPGGGGNTEAFF. As DNA, the CDR3 is TGTGCCAGCTCACCAGGGGGAGGGGGTAACACTGAAGCTTTCTTT.

Details on this clone: A junction boundary mismatches the germline segment, possibly from a read error. The V call is TRBV28, the J call TRBJ1-4; TRBD1 agrees at 7 bases. Germline V gene data show CDR1 as MDHEN and CDR2 as SYDVKM. This CDR3 comprises 14 residues. CDR3 nucleotide sequence: TGTGCCACCAGTAACAGGGGAACTAATGAAAAACTGTTTTTT. Amino acids: CATSNRGTNEKLFF. Together with reference TRBV28 and TRBJ1-4, the CDR3 gives the full variable domain: DVKVTQSSRYLVKRTGEKVFLECVQDMDHENMFWYRQDPGLGLRLIYFSYDVKMKEKGDIPEGYSVSREKKERFSLILESASTNQTSMYLCATSNRGTNEKLFFGSGTQLSVL.

The gene calls are TRBV7-9 and TRBJ1-3; TRBD1 agrees at 7 bases. With V trimmed by 2 bases and J by 0 bases, 10 bases remained unmatched. From germline, CDR1 is SEHNR and CDR2 FQNEAQ (reference sequence). The CDR3 consists of 18 residues. The CDR3 DNA sequence: TGTGCCAGCAGCTTAAGATGGGACAGCTACGTCTCTGGAAACACCATATATTTT. It specifies CASSLRWDSYVSGNTIYF.

This chain joins TRBV4-1 and TRBJ2-3, with 7 bases identical to TRBD2. The CDR3 extends over 17 amino acids. With V trimmed by 4 bases and J by 0 bases, 10 bases remained unmatched. Germline lookup yields CDR1 MGHRA and CDR2 YSYEKL. CDR3 sequence reads: CASSPSLLADSTDTQYF. The CDR3 region has the DNA TGCGCCAGCAGCCCGTCCCTCCTAGCGGATAGCACAGATACGCAGTATTTT.